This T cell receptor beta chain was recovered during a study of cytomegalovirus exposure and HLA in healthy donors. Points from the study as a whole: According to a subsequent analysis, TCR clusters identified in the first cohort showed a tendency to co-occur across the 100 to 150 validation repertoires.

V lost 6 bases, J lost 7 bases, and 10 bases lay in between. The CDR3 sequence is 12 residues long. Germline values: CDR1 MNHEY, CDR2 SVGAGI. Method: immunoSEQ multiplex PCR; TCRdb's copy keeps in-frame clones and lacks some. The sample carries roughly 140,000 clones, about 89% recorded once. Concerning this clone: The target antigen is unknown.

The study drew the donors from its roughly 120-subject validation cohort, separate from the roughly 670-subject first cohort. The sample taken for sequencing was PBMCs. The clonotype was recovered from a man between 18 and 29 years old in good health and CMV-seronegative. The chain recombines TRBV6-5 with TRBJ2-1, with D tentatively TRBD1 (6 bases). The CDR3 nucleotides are TGTGCCAGCAGCCTAACAGGGAATGAGCAGTTCTTC. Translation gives CASSLTGNEQFF.